This T cell receptor beta chain comes out of a study of blood T cell repertoires in COVID-19. Study-level information: Specimens from acute and convalescent COVID-19 originated in the United States, Italy and Spain. T cells, B-cell-depleted T cells, or PBMCs supplied cDNA or gDNA.

In the authors' workflow: Scientists estimated how many nucleated cells there were by amplifying reference gene primers. Profiled with immunoSEQ multiplex PCR; TCRdb holds only in-frame clones, not every one. That table gives V, J and clone size, and the DNA gave D and trimming. The sample has around 68,000 clones; approximately 88% are singletons. The V gene's germline CDR1 is SNHLY and CDR2 FYNNEI. CDR3 length: 15 residues. Deletions cut 2 bases from V and 6 bases from J, with 14 bases between. This clone was observed once. This clonotype was obtained from a human donor in a cohort sampled during active COVID-19. The sample consisted of peripheral blood. The rearrangement uses TRBV2 and TRBJ2-1, with D possibly TRBD2 on 5 matching bases. The CDR3 loop is CASSEFRPAGNEQFF. CDR3 nucleotide sequence: TGTGCCAGCAGTGAATTTCGGCCGGCGGGCAATGAGCAGTTCTTC.